This T cell receptor beta chain appears in the sequencing data of a study of blood T cell repertoires in COVID-19. Authors' data handling: Estimates of nucleated cell counts were drawn from the amplification of reference gene primers. Assay used: immunoSEQ multiplex PCR; TCRdb lists only in-frame clones, some missing. Clone size and V and J calls were adopted from that table, with D and trimming inferred from the DNA. This sample has around 170,000 clones, with approximately 83% found just once. Trimming cost V 7 bases and J 2 bases; bases outside gene matches: 8. Looked up from germline, CDR1 is SNHLY and CDR2 is FYNNEI. This CDR3 is 15 amino acids long.

The clonotype was recovered from a human donor in a cohort sampled during active COVID-19. Sequences were obtained from peripheral blood. The V call is TRBV2, the J call TRBJ1-5; TRBD1 matches at 7 bases. CDR3 residues: CASTLDRSGNQPQHF. CDR3 sequence (DNA): TGTGCCAGCACCTTGGACAGGTCTGGCAATCAGCCCCAGCATTTT.